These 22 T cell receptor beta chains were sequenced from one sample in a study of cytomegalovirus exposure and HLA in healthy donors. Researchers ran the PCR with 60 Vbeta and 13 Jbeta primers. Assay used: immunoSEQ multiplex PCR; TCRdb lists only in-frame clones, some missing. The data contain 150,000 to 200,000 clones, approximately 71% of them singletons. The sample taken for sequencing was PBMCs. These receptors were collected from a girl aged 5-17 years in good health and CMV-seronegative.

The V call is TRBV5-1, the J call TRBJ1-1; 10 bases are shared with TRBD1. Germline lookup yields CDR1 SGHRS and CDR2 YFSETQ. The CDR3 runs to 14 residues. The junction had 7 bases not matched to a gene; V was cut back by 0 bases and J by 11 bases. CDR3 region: CASSLGRGTGVAFF. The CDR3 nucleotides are TGCGCCAGCAGCTTGGGTCGCGGGACAGGGGTCGCTTTCTTT. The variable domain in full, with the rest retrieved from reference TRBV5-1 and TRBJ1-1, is KAGVTQTPRYLIKTRGQQVTLSCSPISGHRSVSWYQQTPGQGLQFLFEYFSETQRNKGNFPGRFSGRQFSNSRSEMNVSTLELGDSALYLCASSLGRGTGVAFFGQGTRLTVV.

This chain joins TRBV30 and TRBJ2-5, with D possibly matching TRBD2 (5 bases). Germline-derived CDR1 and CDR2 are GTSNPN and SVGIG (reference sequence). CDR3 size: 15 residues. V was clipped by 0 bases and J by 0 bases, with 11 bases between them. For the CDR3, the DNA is TGTGCCTGGAGTGTACTTGGGAGCAACCAAGAGACCCAGTACTTC. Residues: CAWSVLGSNQETQYF. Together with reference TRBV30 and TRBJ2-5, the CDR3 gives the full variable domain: SQTIHQWPATLVQPVGSPLSLECTVEGTSNPNLYWYRQAAGRGLQLLFYSVGIGQISSEVPQNLSASRPQDRQFILSSKKLLLSDSGFYLCAWSVLGSNQETQYFGPGTRLLVL.

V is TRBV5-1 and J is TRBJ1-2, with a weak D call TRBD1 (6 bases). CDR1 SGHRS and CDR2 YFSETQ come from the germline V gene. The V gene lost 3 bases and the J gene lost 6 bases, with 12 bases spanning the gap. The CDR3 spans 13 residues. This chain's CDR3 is CASSSDRMNGYTF. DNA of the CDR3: TGCGCCAGCAGCTCCGACAGGATGAATGGCTACACCTTC.

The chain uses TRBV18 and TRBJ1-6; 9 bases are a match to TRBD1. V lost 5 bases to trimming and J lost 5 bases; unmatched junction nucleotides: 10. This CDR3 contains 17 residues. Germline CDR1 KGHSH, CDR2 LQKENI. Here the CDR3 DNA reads TGTGCCAGCTCAGCACGGGCCGGGACAGGGAATAATTCACCCCTCCACTTT. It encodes CASSARAGTGNNSPLHF.

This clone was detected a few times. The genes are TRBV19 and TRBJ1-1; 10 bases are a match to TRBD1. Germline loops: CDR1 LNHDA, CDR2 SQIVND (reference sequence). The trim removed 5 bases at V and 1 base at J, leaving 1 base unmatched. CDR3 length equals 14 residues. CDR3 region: CASSGDRGNTEAFF. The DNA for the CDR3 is TGTGCCAGTAGTGGGGACAGGGGGAACACTGAAGCTTTCTTT.

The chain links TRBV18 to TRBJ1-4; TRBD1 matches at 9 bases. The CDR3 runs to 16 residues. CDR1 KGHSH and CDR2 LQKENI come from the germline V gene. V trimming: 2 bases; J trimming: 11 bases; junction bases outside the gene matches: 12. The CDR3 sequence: CASSPTYRDRDDKLFF. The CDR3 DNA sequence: TGTGCCAGCTCACCAACATACCGGGACAGGGACGACAAACTGTTTTTT.

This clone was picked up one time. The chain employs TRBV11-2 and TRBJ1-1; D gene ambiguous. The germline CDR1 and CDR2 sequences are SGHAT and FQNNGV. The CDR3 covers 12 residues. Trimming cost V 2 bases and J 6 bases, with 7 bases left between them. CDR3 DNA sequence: TGTGCCAGCAGCTTACAGGATTCTGAAGCTTTCTTT. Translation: CASSLQDSEAFF.

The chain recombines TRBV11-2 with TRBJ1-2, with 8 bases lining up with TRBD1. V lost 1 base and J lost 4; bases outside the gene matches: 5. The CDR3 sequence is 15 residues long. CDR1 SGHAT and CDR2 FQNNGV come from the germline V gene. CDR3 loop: CASSLVETGVYGYTF. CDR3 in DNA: TGTGCCAGCAGCTTAGTAGAGACAGGGGTCTATGGCTACACCTTC.

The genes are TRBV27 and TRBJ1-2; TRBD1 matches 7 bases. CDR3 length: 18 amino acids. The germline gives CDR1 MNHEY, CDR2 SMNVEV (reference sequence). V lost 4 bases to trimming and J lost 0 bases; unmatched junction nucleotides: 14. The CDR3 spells CASSSTGYGARSNYGYTF. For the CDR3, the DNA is TGTGCCAGCAGTTCGACAGGGTACGGCGCCCGGTCTAACTATGGCTACACCTTC.

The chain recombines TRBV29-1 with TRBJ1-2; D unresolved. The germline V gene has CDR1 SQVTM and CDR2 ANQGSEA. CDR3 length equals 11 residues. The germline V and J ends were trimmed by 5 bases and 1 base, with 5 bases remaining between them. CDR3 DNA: TGCAGCGTTTCCGGTAACTATGGCTACACCTTC. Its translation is CSVSGNYGYTF.

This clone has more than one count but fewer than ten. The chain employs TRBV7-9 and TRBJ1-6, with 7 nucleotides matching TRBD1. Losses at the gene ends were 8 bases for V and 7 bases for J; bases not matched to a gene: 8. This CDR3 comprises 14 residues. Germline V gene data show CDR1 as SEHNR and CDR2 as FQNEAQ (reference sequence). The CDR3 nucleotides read TGTGCCAGCCGCTGGGACAGTGTGAATTCACCCCTCCACTTT. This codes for CASRWDSVNSPLHF.

CDR3 DNA sequence: TGCGCCAGCAGCCAAGTTTGGGACACAAGCTCTGGAAACACCATATATTTT. This codes for CASSQVWDTSSGNTIYF. The V call is TRBV4-1, the J call TRBJ1-3, with D possibly being TRBD1 (6 bases). The germline V gene encodes CDR1 MGHRA and CDR2 YSYEKL. The CDR3 has 17 residues. With 1 base removed from V and 0 bases from J, the gap between germline ends came to 13 bases.

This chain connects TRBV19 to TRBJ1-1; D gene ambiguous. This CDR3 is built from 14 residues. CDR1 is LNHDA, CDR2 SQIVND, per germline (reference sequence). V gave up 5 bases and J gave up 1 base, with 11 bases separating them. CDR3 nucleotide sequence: TGTGCCAGTAGTTATTATCAGGAGAACACTGAAGCTTTCTTT. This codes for CASSYYQENTEAFF. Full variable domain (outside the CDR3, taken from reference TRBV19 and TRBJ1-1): DGGITQSPKYLFRKEGQNVTLSCEQNLNHDAMYWYRQDPGQGLRLIYYSQIVNDFQKGDIAEGYSVSREKKESFPLTVTSAQKNPTAFYLCASSYYQENTEAFFGQGTRLTVV.

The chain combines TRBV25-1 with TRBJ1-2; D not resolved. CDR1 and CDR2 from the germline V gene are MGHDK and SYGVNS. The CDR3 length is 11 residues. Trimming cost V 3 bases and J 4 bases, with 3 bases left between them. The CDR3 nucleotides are TGTGCCAGCAGTGAGCGCTATGGCTACACCTTC. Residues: CASSERYGYTF.

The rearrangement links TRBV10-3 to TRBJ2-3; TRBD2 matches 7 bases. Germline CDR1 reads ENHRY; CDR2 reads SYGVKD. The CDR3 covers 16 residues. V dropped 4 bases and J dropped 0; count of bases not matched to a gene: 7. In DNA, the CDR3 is TGTGCCATCAGTGGGGAGCTAGCGGCGAGCACAGATACGCAGTATTTT. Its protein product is CAISGELAASTDTQYF.

CDR3 residues: CASSWENEGNTEAFF. The CDR3 nucleotides read TGTGCCAGCAGTTGGGAGAACGAGGGGAACACTGAAGCTTTCTTT. The chain combines TRBV27 with TRBJ1-1; D unclear. V was clipped by 4 bases and J by 1 base, with 13 bases between them. The germline V gene has CDR1 MNHEY and CDR2 SMNVEV (reference sequence). The CDR3 is 15 residues long.

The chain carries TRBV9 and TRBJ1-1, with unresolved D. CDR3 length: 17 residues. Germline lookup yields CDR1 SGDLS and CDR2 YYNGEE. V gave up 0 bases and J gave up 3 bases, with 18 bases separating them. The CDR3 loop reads CASSVGVSGLRDTEAFF. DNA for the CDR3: TGTGCCAGCAGCGTAGGCGTTTCGGGTCTGAGGGACACTGAAGCTTTCTTT. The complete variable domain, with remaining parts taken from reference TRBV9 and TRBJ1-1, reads DSGVTQTPKHLITATGQRVTLRCSPRSGDLSVYWYQQSLDQGLQFLIQYYNGEERAKGNILERFSAQQFPDLHSELNLSSLELGDSALYFCASSVGVSGLRDTEAFFGQGTRLTVV.

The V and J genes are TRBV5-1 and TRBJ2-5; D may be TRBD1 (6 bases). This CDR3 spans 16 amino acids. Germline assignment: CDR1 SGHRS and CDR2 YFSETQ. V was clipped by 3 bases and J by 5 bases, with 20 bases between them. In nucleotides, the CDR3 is TGCGCCAGCAGCTATGGGTCCGTAGGGGGAAGGGAGACCCAGTACTTC. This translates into CASSYGSVGGRETQYF.

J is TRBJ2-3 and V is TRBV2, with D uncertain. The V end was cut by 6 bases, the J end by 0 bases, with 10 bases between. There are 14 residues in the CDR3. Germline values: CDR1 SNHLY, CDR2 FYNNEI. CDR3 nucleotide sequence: TGTGCCAGCAGATTGAGATCTAGCACAGATACGCAGTATTTT. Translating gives CASRLRSSTDTQYF.

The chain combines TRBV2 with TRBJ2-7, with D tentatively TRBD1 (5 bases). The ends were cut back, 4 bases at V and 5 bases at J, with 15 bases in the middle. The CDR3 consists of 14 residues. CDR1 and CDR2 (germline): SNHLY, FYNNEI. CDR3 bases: TGTGCCAGCAGTGTCCGACAGACAGCCAACGAGCAGTACTTC. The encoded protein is CASSVRQTANEQYF.

CDR3 nucleotides: TGTGCCAGCAGCTTAGCTGAAGGGGGCCGGTACGAGCAGTACTTC. This translates into CASSLAEGGRYEQYF. V gene TRBV7-9 combines with J gene TRBJ2-7; TRBD1 aligns across 7 bases. From germline, CDR1 is SEHNR and CDR2 FQNEAQ (reference sequence). This CDR3 is built from 15 residues. The V segment lost 0 bases and the J segment 4 bases; nucleotides outside the gene matches: 6.

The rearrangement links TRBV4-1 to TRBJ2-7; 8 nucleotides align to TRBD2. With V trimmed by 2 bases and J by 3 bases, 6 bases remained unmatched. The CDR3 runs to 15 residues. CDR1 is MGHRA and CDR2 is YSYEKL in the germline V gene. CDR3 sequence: CASSQLLAEIYEQYF. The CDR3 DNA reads TGCGCCAGCAGCCAACTACTAGCGGAGATCTACGAGCAGTACTTC.